This entry is about one TCR beta chain. Its antigen is not known. This sample was included in a study of T cells expressing NK-cell markers. Germline CDR1 SGHRS, CDR2 YFSETQ. The CDR3 has 17 amino acids. Generation of TCR beta cDNA was performed by 5'RACE template switching incorporating UMIs. After re-calling the 5' RACE reads, TCRdb lists one entry per CDR3 protein, DNA absent. Recorded here are about 460,000 distinct CDR3 sequences; the top ten clones represent approximately 1.5%. Notes on the study in general: HCMV specificity of expanded NKG2C+ T cell clones remained unclear. Also leading the CD3+CD56-NKG2C+ fraction in a few donors were these clonotypes.

The receptor was derived from a woman aged 45 to 65 in good health. The J gene is TRBJ2-7, the V gene TRBV5-1; absent DNA, TCRdb's TRBD2 call cannot be checked. The sequencing sample was made of blood T cells: a sorted CD56 or NKG2C T cell subset, CD4+ or CD8+ T cells, or bulk PBMC T cells (not recorded which). The CDR3 protein is CASSGGTSGTFSYEQYF.